The clone carrying this TCR beta chain was recorded many times. Antigen unknown. These data are taken from a study of T cells in Graves' hyperthyroidism and ophthalmopathy. Study-wide results and caveats: In validation, the model predicted ophthalmopathy. These predictions came a median about 6.5 months before onset.

RNA transcripts served as the template for amplifying TCR beta CDR3 regions. The HTBI set primed first-round TCR CDR3 RT-PCR. TCRdb processed the multiplex PCR reads anew with MiXCR; each CDR3 protein has one entry. The repertoire has 500,000 to 650,000 distinct CDR3 sequences, about 15% of them found once; the top ten carry 14%. Germline values: CDR1 MNHEY, CDR2 SMNVEV (reference sequence). Trimming took 5 bases from V and 0 from J, leaving 15 bases between them. The CDR3 spans 16 residues. Subjects aged 18 to 65 presented with newly diagnosed hyperthyroidism of less than 2 months' duration. Exclusions: uncontrolled infection, other autoimmune disease, pregnancy, lactation.

The chain couples TRBV27 to TRBJ2-3; either TRBD1 or TRBD2 may fit D (5 bases each). Sample: blood. This TCR was recovered from a woman aged 40 to 49 with Graves' hyperthyroidism. CDR3: CASSITGAVSTDTQYF. CDR3 sequence (DNA): TGTGCCAGCAGTATTACCGGGGCAGTTAGCACAGATACGCAGTATTTT.